This paragraph covers one TCR beta chain sequence. Germline V gives CDR1 LNHDA, CDR2 SQIVND (reference sequence). The ends were cut back, 5 bases at V and 2 bases at J, with 7 bases in the middle. CDR3 length: 13 amino acids. Participants came from about two dozen US areas, aged about 18 to 95 years. Participants were placed into cohorts based on the clinical history they reported. Data came from immunoSEQ multiplex PCR; TCRdb stores just in-frame clones and leaves some out. The table lists 300,000 to 450,000 clones, 80% to 90% of them singletons. The sample comes from a study of blood T cell repertoires in COVID-19. For the study at large: Samples taken during acute and convalescent COVID-19 were collected in the United States, Italy and Spain. From T cells, B-cell-depleted T cells, or PBMCs came the material, which was cDNA or gDNA.

The receptor comes from a man between 18 and 29 years old who had recovered from COVID-19. Material: PBMCs or T cells enriched from blood (not recorded which). The chain employs TRBV19 and TRBJ1-5; D is ambiguous. CDR3 DNA: TGTGCCAGTAGTTTCCAGGGCAATCAGCCCCAGCATTTT. This encodes CASSFQGNQPQHF.